The TCR beta chain described here comes from a study of siplizumab effects on memory and regulatory T cells. Study-wide findings and caveats: The Treg-derived share of mappable alloreactive CD4+ clones averaged about 69% with siplizumab and over 25% in controls. Naive T cells seemed more diverse than memory cells and seemed major alloresponse contributors.

Comments on this clone: Its antigen remains unidentified.

Sequencing was performed with immunoSEQ multiplex PCR; in TCRdb, only in-frame clones are kept and a portion is missing. Altogether some 97,000 clones are present, roughly 94% being singletons, with the ten largest covering roughly 0.78%. The sample was Tregs sorted from blood. This TCR was recovered from a human donor in good health.

CDR3 sequence: CASSFRTSGSLGELFF. The DNA for the CDR3 is TGTGCCAGCAGCTTTCGGACTAGCGGGAGTCTCGGGGAGCTGTTTTTT. The chain uses TRBV7-8 and TRBJ2-2; TRBD2 aligns across 13 bases. The CDR3 is 16 residues long. Germline loops: CDR1 SGHVS, CDR2 FQNEAQ. After removal of 3 bases from V and 7 bases from J, the junction contained 5 bases not matched to a gene.